The next 18 T cell receptor beta chains were all read from a single sample in a study of shared clonotypes between healthy human individuals. The table came from immunoSEQ multiplex PCR; TCRdb's copy has only in-frame clones and leaves some out. The profile covers some 2,100,000 clones, with more than 90% appearing a single time and roughly 0.13% taken by the ten largest. Sequenced input: naive CD4+ T cells sorted from blood. Subset described: CD45RA+ positively selected. Receptor source: a man in his late teens or twenties in good health.

Worth noting for this clone: Other DNA sequences from this sample encode an identical CDR3 as well. This chain connects TRBV4-1 to TRBJ1-4; D is possibly TRBD1 (6 bases). Germline V gives CDR1 MGHRA, CDR2 YSYEKL. Trimming shortened V by 3 bases and J by 5 bases, and 10 bases separated the two germline ends. The CDR3 spans 14 residues. The CDR3 protein is CASSQRGGNEKLFF. The CDR3 nucleotides read TGCGCCAGCAGCCAGAGGGGGGGGAATGAAAAACTGTTTTTT.

Points on this clone: Mismatch with germline at one junction end may stem from a read error. The J gene is TRBJ2-2, the V gene TRBV7-7; 10 nucleotides line up with TRBD1. Per germline, CDR1 SSHAT and CDR2 FNYEAQ (reference sequence). CDR3 length: 15 residues. The CDR3 is CASTPGQGSTGELFF. The CDR3 nucleotides are TGTGCTAGCACCCCGGGACAGGGGTCCACCGGGGAGCTGTTTTTT.

V and J are TRBV20-1 and TRBJ2-7; possible D gene TRBD2, 6 bases. This CDR3 comprises 11 residues. Trimming took off 6 bases at V and 6 bases at J, with 12 bases between the two ends. Germline V lookup: CDR1 DFQATT, CDR2 SNEGSKA (reference sequence). CDR3 nucleotides: TGCAGTGCCCACGGGGGTAGCGAGCAGTACTTC. Its protein product is CSAHGGSEQYF.

The genes are TRBV6-1 and TRBJ2-3; D possibly corresponds to TRBD2 (6 bases). Per the germline V gene, CDR1 is MNHNS and CDR2 is SASEGT. The CDR3 has 15 amino acids. Trimming pared 5 bases from V and 7 bases from J, leaving 19 bases between. The DNA of the CDR3 is TGTGCCAGCAGTATCGGGACTTCAAGTGGTAATACGCAGTATTTT. Its protein product is CASSIGTSSGNTQYF.

Points on this clone: This specimen includes other DNA sequences encoding the same CDR3. V usage is TRBV10-3 and J usage is TRBJ2-1; 12 nucleotides agree with TRBD2. The CDR3 runs to 13 residues. Germline CDR1 ENHRY, CDR2 SYGVKD. J was trimmed by 7 bases and V by 6 bases; bases with no gene match: 1. In DNA form, the CDR3 reads TGTGCCATCAGCGGACTAGCGGGGAATGAGCAGTTCTTC. It encodes CAISGLAGNEQFF.

V gene TRBV2 combines with J gene TRBJ1-6; the D gene is possibly TRBD1 (5 bases). Germline CDR1 reads SNHLY; CDR2 reads FYNNEI. This CDR3 is 13 amino acids long. V was cut by 7 bases and J by 9 bases, with 13 bases left in between. The CDR3 sequence is CASTLGPSSPLHF. The CDR3 DNA reads as TGTGCCAGCACCCTGGGACCGAGTTCACCCCTCCACTTT. Filled out from reference TRBV2 and TRBJ1-6, the complete variable domain reads EPEVTQTPSHQVTQMGQEVILRCVPISNHLYFYWYRQILGQKVEFLVSFYNNEISEKSEIFDDQFSVERPDGSNFTLKIRSTKLEDSAMYFCASTLGPSSPLHFGNGTRLTVT.

The rearrangement uses TRBV6-5 and TRBJ2-5; 8 bases match TRBD2. CDR1 and CDR2 from the germline V gene are MNHEY and SVGAGI. This CDR3 is built from 14 residues. The J segment lost 5 bases and the V segment lost 6 bases, leaving 8 bases of the junction unmatched. In nucleotides, the CDR3 is TGTGCCAGCAGCCCCCTTAGCGGGGCTGAGACCCAGTACTTC. As protein: CASSPLSGAETQYF.

The chain is built from TRBV30 and TRBJ2-5; TRBD1 is a possible D gene (5 bases). This CDR3 is 12 amino acids long. V lost 2 bases to trimming and J lost 9 bases, with 13 bases between them. CDR1 and CDR2 from the germline V gene are GTSNPN and SVGIG (reference sequence). In DNA, the CDR3 is TGTGCCTGGAGTACCGACAGCCAGTCCCAGTACTTC. This translates into CAWSTDSQSQYF.

The chain employs TRBV6-4 and TRBJ2-7; 7 bases are a match to TRBD2. CDR3 length: 14 residues. The germline gives CDR1 MRHNA, CDR2 SNTAGT. The V gene end was trimmed by 4 bases and the J gene end by 2 bases; junction bases not matched to a gene: 5. The DNA for the CDR3 is TGTGCCAGCAGTGCCCAGGCGGGAGCCTACGAGCAGTACTTC. Its translation: CASSAQAGAYEQYF.

The chain uses TRBV2 and TRBJ2-7; D remains ambiguous. CDR1 and CDR2 from the germline V gene are SNHLY and FYNNEI. CDR3 size: 13 residues. Trimming took 4 bases from V and 5 from J, leaving 12 bases between them. CDR3 amino acids: CASSGRRFDEQYF. CDR3 in DNA: TGTGCCAGCAGTGGCCGGCGATTCGACGAGCAGTACTTC.

The V and J genes are TRBV6-6 and TRBJ1-5; D call uncertain. Germline-derived CDR1 and CDR2 are MNHNY and SVGAGI (reference sequence). The length of the CDR3 is 16 residues. V lost 2 bases and J 4 bases, leaving 15 bases between the germline ends. CDR3 DNA sequence: TGTGCCAGCAGTTACGAGGCACAAGGTCCGAATCAGCCCCAGCATTTT. Amino acids: CASSYEAQGPNQPQHF.

The V and J genes are TRBV4-1 and TRBJ1-4, with D hard to call. The germline V gene has CDR1 MGHRA and CDR2 YSYEKL. There are 14 residues in the CDR3. Trimming removed 4 bases at V and 12 bases at J, with 18 bases between. CDR3 coding DNA: TGCGCCAGCAGCCGACCGACACGAAGTCGGGAACTGTTTTTT. Its translation is CASSRPTRSRELFF.

The gene calls are TRBV5-4 and TRBJ2-3, with 7 bases that match TRBD1. The CDR3 length is 15 residues. Losses at the gene ends were 0 bases for V and 5 bases for J; bases not matched to a gene: 6. Looked up from germline, CDR1 is SGHNT and CDR2 is YYREEE (reference sequence). This CDR3 is CASSLATGIVDTQYF. CDR3 sequence (DNA): TGTGCCAGCAGCTTGGCGACAGGGATAGTAGATACGCAGTATTTT.

This rearrangement joins TRBV5-1 to TRBJ2-3, with D possibly TRBD1 on 6 matching bases. V was pared by 4 bases and J by 4 bases, with 19 bases between. This CDR3 has 16 residues. Germline V gene lookup returns CDR1 SGHRS and CDR2 YFSETQ. DNA for the CDR3: TGCGCCAGCAGCGCGACGACCGTGTCAGGGGCAGATACGCAGTATTTT. Translating it yields CASSATTVSGADTQYF.

Concerning this clone: Other DNA sequences in this specimen translate into the identical CDR3. CDR3 bases: TGTGCCAGCAGCCGGTACTACGAGCAGTACTTC. Its protein product is CASSRYYEQYF. The chain employs TRBV14 and TRBJ2-7; D not resolved. The ends were cut back, 4 bases at V and 3 bases at J, with 4 bases in the middle. From germline, CDR1 is SGHDN and CDR2 FVKESK. CDR3 size: 11 residues.

This clone was picked up one time. Different DNA sequences within this sample yield the same CDR3. The V gene is TRBV18, the J gene TRBJ1-4; 8 bases map to TRBD1. CDR3 size: 14 residues. In germline, CDR1 is KGHSH, CDR2 LQKENI. With V trimmed by 2 bases and J by 7 bases, 3 bases remained unmatched. The chain's CDR3 is CASSPTGGGEKLFF. In DNA form, the CDR3 reads TGTGCCAGCTCACCAACAGGGGGAGGTGAAAAACTGTTTTTT.

As DNA, the CDR3 is TGTGCCAGCAGTTTCAGCTATAACTATGGCTACACCTTC. Its protein product is CASSFSYNYGYTF. This chain links TRBV7-9 with TRBJ1-2; D is undetermined. Trimming cost V 6 bases and J 1 base, with 9 bases left between them. Germline CDR1 is SEHNR and CDR2 is FQNEAQ (reference sequence). CDR3 size: 13 residues.

The genes are TRBV27 and TRBJ1-2; D call uncertain. V was clipped by 7 bases and J by 0 bases, with 15 bases between them. CDR3 length: 15 amino acids. Germline CDR1 is MNHEY and CDR2 is SMNVEV (reference sequence). The CDR3 loop reads CASTPWQVANYGYTF. CDR3 DNA sequence: TGTGCCAGCACCCCTTGGCAGGTAGCTAACTATGGCTACACCTTC.